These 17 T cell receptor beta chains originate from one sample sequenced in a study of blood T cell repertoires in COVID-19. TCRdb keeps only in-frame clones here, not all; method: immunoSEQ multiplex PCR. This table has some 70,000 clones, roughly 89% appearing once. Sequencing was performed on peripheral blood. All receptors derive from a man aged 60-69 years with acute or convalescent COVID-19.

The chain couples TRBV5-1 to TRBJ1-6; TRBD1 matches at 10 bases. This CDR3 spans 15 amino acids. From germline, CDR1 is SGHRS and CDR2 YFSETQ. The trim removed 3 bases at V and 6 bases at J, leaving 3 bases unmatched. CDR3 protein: CASSSDRGLNSPLHF. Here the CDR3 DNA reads TGCGCCAGCAGCTCCGACAGGGGGCTTAATTCACCCCTCCACTTT.

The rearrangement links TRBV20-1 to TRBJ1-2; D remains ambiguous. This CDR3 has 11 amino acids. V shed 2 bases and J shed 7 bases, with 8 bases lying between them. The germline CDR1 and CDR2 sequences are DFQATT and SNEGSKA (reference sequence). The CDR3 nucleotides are TGCAGTGCTAGATTCTTGTCTGGCTACACCTTC. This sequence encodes CSARFLSGYTF.

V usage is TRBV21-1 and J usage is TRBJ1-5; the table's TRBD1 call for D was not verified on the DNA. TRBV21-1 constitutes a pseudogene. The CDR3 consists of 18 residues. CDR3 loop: CASSKKKSGQEGNQPQHF. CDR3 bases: TGTGCCAGCAGCAAAAAAAAATCGGGACAGGAGGGCAATCAGCCCCAGCATTTT.

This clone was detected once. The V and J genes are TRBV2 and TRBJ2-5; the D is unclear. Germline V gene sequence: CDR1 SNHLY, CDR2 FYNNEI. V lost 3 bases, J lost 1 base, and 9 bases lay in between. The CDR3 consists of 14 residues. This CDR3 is CASSDFTVQETQYF. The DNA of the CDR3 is TGTGCCAGCAGTGATTTCACAGTCCAAGAGACCCAGTACTTC.

The CDR3 bases are TGTGCCAGCAGCAAGGACAGAATTGGGGGTGAGCAGTTCTTC. This sequence encodes CASSKDRIGGEQFF. This rearrangement joins TRBV7-9 to TRBJ2-1, with a tentative D call TRBD1 (6 bases). The CDR3 is made up of 14 amino acids. The germline V gene encodes CDR1 SEHNR and CDR2 FQNEAQ (reference sequence). Trimming pared 5 bases from V and 9 bases from J, leaving 17 bases between. Using reference TRBV7-9 and TRBJ2-1 for the parts outside the CDR3, the full variable domain is DTGVSQNPRHKITKRGQNVTFRCDPISEHNRLYWYRQTLGQGPEFLTYFQNEAQLEKSRLLSDRFSAERPKGSFSTLEIQRTEQGDSAMYLCASSKDRIGGEQFFGPGTRLTVL.

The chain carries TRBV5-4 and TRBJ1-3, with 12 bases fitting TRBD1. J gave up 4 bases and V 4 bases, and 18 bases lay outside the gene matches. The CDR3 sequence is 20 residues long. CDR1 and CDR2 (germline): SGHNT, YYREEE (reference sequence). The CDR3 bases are TGTGCCAGCAGCCGTTCCCGGGGACAGGGGGCGTTATTGGTAGGAAACACCATATATTTT. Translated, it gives CASSRSRGQGALLVGNTIYF.

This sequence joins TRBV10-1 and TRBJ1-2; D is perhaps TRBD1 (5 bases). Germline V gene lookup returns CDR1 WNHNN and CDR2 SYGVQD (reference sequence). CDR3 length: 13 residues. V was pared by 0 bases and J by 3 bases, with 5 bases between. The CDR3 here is CASSESTDYGYTF. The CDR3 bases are TGCGCCAGCAGTGAGTCGACAGACTATGGCTACACCTTC.

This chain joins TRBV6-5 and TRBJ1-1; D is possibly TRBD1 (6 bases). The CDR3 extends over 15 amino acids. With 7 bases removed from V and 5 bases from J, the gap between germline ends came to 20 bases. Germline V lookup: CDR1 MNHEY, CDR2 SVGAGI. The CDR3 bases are TGTGCCAGCATGGGGGGGATCCAGGGGTGGACTGAAGCTTTCTTT. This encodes CASMGGIQGWTEAFF.

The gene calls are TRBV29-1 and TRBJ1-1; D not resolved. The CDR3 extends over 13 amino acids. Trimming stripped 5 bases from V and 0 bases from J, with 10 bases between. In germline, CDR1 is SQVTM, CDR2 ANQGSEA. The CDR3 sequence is CSVMRRMNTEAFF. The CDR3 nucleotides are TGCAGCGTTATGAGGAGGATGAACACTGAAGCTTTCTTT.

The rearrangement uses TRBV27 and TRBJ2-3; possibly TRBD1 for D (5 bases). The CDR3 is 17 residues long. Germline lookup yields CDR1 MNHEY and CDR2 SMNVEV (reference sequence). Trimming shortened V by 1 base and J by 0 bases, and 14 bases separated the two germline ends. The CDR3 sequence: CASSLFTGASSTDTQYF. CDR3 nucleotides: TGTGCCAGCAGTTTATTCACAGGTGCCTCTAGCACAGATACGCAGTATTTT.

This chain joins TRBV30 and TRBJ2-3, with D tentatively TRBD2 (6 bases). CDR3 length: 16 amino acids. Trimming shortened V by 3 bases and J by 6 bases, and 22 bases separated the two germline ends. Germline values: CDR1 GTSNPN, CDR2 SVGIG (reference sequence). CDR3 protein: CAWRAGWGVTLDTQYF. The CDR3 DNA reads TGTGCCTGGAGGGCGGGGTGGGGGGTCACATTGGATACGCAGTATTTT.

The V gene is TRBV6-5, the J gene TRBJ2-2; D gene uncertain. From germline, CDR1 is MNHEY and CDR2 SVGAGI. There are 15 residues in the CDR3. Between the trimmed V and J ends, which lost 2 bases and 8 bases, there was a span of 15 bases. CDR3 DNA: TGTGCCAGCAGTTACACCCCTGGAGCGTCAGGGGAGCTGTTTTTT. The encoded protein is CASSYTPGASGELFF.

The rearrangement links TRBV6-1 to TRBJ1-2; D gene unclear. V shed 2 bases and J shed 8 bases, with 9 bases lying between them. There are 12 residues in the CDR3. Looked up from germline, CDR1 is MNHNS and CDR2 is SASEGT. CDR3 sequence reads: CASSERTWGYTF. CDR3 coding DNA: TGTGCCAGCAGTGAAAGAACTTGGGGCTACACCTTC.

DNA of the CDR3: TGTGCCAGCAGTAGGGACAGAATCGGTGAAGCTTTCTTT. The encoded protein is CASSRDRIGEAFF. The V gene is TRBV6-5, the J gene TRBJ1-1; 7 bases match TRBD1. After removal of 5 bases from V and 7 bases from J, the junction contained 7 bases not matched to a gene. CDR1 and CDR2 (germline): MNHEY, SVGAGI. The CDR3 loop spans 13 amino acids.

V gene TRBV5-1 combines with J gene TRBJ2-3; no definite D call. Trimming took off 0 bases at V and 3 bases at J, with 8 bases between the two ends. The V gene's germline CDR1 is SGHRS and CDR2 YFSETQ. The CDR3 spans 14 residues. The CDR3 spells CASSLVGMTDTQYF. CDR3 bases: TGCGCCAGCAGCTTGGTTGGCATGACAGATACGCAGTATTTT.

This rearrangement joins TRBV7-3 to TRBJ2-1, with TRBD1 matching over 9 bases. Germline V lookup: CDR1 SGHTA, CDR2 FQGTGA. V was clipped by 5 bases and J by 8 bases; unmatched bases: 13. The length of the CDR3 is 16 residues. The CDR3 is CASSTSGTGTLYEQFF. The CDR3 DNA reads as TGTGCCAGCAGCACCTCCGGGACAGGGACCCTTTATGAGCAGTTCTTC.

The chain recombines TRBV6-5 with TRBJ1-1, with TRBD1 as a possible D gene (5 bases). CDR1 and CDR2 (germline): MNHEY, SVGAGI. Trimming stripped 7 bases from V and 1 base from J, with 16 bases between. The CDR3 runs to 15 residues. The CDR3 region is CASTQVGGWNTEAFF. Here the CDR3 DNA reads TGTGCCAGCACTCAGGTGGGGGGGTGGAACACTGAAGCTTTCTTT.